This TCR beta chain is from a study of T cell changes during pregnancy in multiple sclerosis. Sequenced by immunoSEQ multiplex PCR; TCRdb stores in-frame clones only, minus some. In the table there are approximately 47,000 clones, roughly 90% of which are singletons. The origin of this receptor is a female donor with multiple sclerosis, enrolled in a pregnancy study. This sample comprised peripheral blood, obtained in the first trimester of pregnancy.

The DNA for the CDR3 is TGCGCCAGCAGCGCGGCGGGCAGGGGCTACGAGCAGTACTTC. Translation gives CASSAAGRGYEQYF. V usage is TRBV5-1 and J usage is TRBJ2-7, with D possibly TRBD1 on 6 matching bases. Germline-derived CDR1 and CDR2 are SGHRS and YFSETQ. This CDR3 comprises 14 residues. Trimming removed 4 bases at V and 3 bases at J, with 14 bases between.